A single sample is the source of the 26 T cell receptor beta chains below, sequenced in a study of T cells in Graves' hyperthyroidism and ophthalmopathy. Amplification of TCR beta CDR3 regions was performed using RNA transcripts as template. First-round RT-PCR with HTBI primers amplified the TCR CDR3 region. TCRdb re-called the multiplex PCR reads through MiXCR, storing one row per CDR3 protein. Counted here are roughly 750,000 distinct CDR3 sequences, 15% to 20% occurring once; the ten biggest clones make up under 10%. Sequenced sample: blood. These receptors all stem from a man between 18 and 35 years old with Graves' hyperthyroidism.

This clonotype was found a few times. The chain recombines TRBV3-1 with TRBJ2-7, with 8 bases fitting TRBD2. Germline CDR1 LGHDT, CDR2 YNNKEL (reference sequence). V was pared by 1 base and J by 2 bases, with 1 base of the junction left unmatched. The CDR3 covers 14 residues. The CDR3 reads CASSQGGRTYEQYF. In nucleotides, the CDR3 is TGTGCCAGCAGCCAAGGCGGGAGGACCTACGAGCAGTACTTC.

The CDR3: CASSHPTGSNSPLHF. The CDR3 region has the DNA TGCGCCAGCAGCCACCCGACAGGGTCGAATTCACCCCTCCACTTT. This chain joins TRBV4-1 and TRBJ1-6; 7 positions match TRBD1. Germline trimming cut 3 bases from V and 7 bases from J; bases unmatched to any gene: 6. This CDR3 spans 15 amino acids. CDR1 is MGHRA and CDR2 is YSYEKL in the germline V gene.

This clonotype came up a few times. The chain uses TRBV24-1 and TRBJ2-3, with D perhaps TRBD1 (6 bases). Germline V gene sequence: CDR1 KGHDR, CDR2 SFDVKD. The V and J ends lost 11 bases and 6 bases respectively, with 17 bases between them. This CDR3 comprises 13 residues. This CDR3 is CAISEGHEDTQYF. CDR3 DNA sequence: TGTGCCATCTCCGAGGGACACGAGGATACGCAGTATTTT.

The sample holds many counts of this clonotype. The CDR3 coding sequence is TGTGCCAGCAGTTTATCTGGTAGCGGGTATTACACAGATACGCAGTATTTT. This sequence encodes CASSLSGSGYYTDTQYF. The chain employs TRBV28 and TRBJ2-3; TRBD2 matches at 7 bases. CDR1 is MDHEN and CDR2 is SYDVKM in the germline V gene. CDR3 length: 17 residues. Trimming cost V 1 base and J 2 bases; bases outside gene matches: 9.

At least ten counts were recorded for this clonotype. The rearrangement joins TRBV4-2 to TRBJ1-5; 7 bases fit TRBD1. The V gene's germline CDR1 is LGHNA and CDR2 YNFKEQ. V was pared by 6 bases and J by 4 bases, with 3 bases of the junction left unmatched. The CDR3 sequence is 13 residues long. The CDR3 DNA reads TGTGCCAGCAGTCAGGGGGAGAATCAGCCCCAGCATTTT. Translated, it gives CASSQGENQPQHF.

This clonotype was counted at least ten times. The J gene is TRBJ2-3, the V gene TRBV6-2 or TRBV6-3, with 9 bases that match TRBD2. This CDR3 spans 18 amino acids. V shed 4 bases and J 1 base; nucleotides not matched to a gene: 12. CDR1 is MNHEY, CDR2 SVGEGT, per germline. The CDR3 DNA reads as TGTGCCAGCAGTTCCGGGACTAGCTCCGGTGATGGCACAGATACGCAGTATTTT. It is translated as CASSSGTSSGDGTDTQYF.

The CDR3 DNA reads as TGCAGTGCTAGAGATCCGGGACCGAACACTGAAGCTTTCTTT. Translated, it gives CSARDPGPNTEAFF. The genes are TRBV20-1 and TRBJ1-1; tentative D call: TRBD1 (5 bases). CDR3 length equals 14 residues. Per germline, CDR1 DFQATT and CDR2 SNEGSKA (reference sequence). V shed 0 bases and J shed 1 base, with 9 bases lying between them.

V is TRBV28 and J is TRBJ2-7; 9 nucleotides match TRBD2. Germline CDR1 MDHEN, CDR2 SYDVKM. V shed 2 bases and J 5 bases; nucleotides not matched to a gene: 10. The CDR3 consists of 16 residues. The CDR3 coding sequence is TGTGCCAGCAGTTTAGAAGGCCTAGCGGGATACGACGAGCAGTACTTC. This codes for CASSLEGLAGYDEQYF.

Points on this clonotype: At one end, the junction sequence differs from germline, possibly due to a read error. The chain is built from TRBV12-3 or TRBV12-4 and TRBJ1-1, with TRBD1 identical over 7 bases. This CDR3 is built from 15 residues. The CDR3 sequence is CASSRPDRLNTEASF. The CDR3 bases are TGTGCCAGCAGCCGGCCGGACAGGTTGAACACTGAAGCTTCCTTT.

The chain is built from TRBV28 and TRBJ2-5; 8 nucleotides line up with TRBD1. The germline CDR1 and CDR2 sequences are MDHEN and SYDVKM. CDR3 size: 12 residues. The J segment lost 5 bases and the V segment lost 8 bases, leaving 4 bases of the junction unmatched. The chain's CDR3 is CASDRGGETQYF. Written as DNA, the CDR3 is TGTGCCAGCGACAGGGGTGGGGAGACCCAGTACTTC.

This clonotype has at least ten counts. The chain carries TRBV28 and TRBJ2-3; 9 nucleotides match TRBD1. V lost 4 bases, J lost 4 bases, and 9 bases stayed unmatched. Per the germline V gene, CDR1 is MDHEN and CDR2 is SYDVKM. This CDR3 is 16 amino acids long. CDR3 region: CASSSLPGQGSDTQYF. The CDR3 DNA sequence: TGTGCCAGCAGTTCGCTTCCGGGACAGGGCTCAGATACGCAGTATTTT.

This clonotype has a handful of counts. The CDR3 protein is CASSLDGLSYEQYF. DNA of the CDR3: TGTGCCAGCAGCTTAGACGGCCTCTCCTACGAGCAGTACTTC. The rearrangement joins TRBV11-3 to TRBJ2-7; D unclear. Germline loops: CDR1 SGHNT, CDR2 YENEEA. V was clipped by 0 bases and J by 0 bases, with 6 bases between them. The CDR3 runs to 14 residues.

This clonotype was detected a few times. This chain joins TRBV7-9 and TRBJ1-5; D possibly corresponds to TRBD1 (6 bases). V lost 5 bases and J 5 bases, leaving 13 bases between the germline ends. The CDR3 runs to 14 residues. Germline CDR1 SEHNR, CDR2 FQNEAQ (reference sequence). The CDR3 protein is CASSRDKTHQPQHF. The CDR3 nucleotides read TGTGCCAGCAGCCGGGACAAGACTCATCAGCCCCAGCATTTT. The full variable domain, with the rest looked up from reference TRBV7-9 and TRBJ1-5, is DTGVSQNPRHKITKRGQNVTFRCDPISEHNRLYWYRQTLGQGPEFLTYFQNEAQLEKSRLLSDRFSAERPKGSFSTLEIQRTEQGDSAMYLCASSRDKTHQPQHFGDGTRLSIL.

This clonotype was detected many times. The chain joins TRBV18 to TRBJ2-3, with D unclear. V was trimmed by 2 bases and J by 2 bases, leaving 2 bases between them. The CDR3 consists of 12 residues. Germline V lookup: CDR1 KGHSH, CDR2 LQKENI. In DNA, the CDR3 is TGTGCCAGCTCACCAACCACAGATACGCAGTATTTT. The encoded protein is CASSPTTDTQYF. Supplemented by reference TRBV18 and TRBJ2-3, the full variable domain reads NAGVMQNPRHLVRRRGQEARLRCSPMKGHSHVYWYRQLPEEGLKFMVYLQKENIIDESGMPKERFSAEFPKEGPSILRIQQVVRGDSAAYFCASSPTTDTQYFGPGTRLTVL.

This clonotype occurred many times. This sequence joins TRBV12-3 or TRBV12-4 and TRBJ2-2; D may correspond to TRBD1 or TRBD2 (5 bases each). V was pared by 7 bases and J by 7 bases, with 22 bases between. The CDR3 runs 16 residues. CDR3 coding DNA: TGTGCCAGCAACTCCCGGGCCCGACTTGGGGGCGGGGAGCTGTTTTTT. Protein product: CASNSRARLGGGELFF.

This clonotype showed up many times. This sequence joins TRBV12-3 or TRBV12-4 and TRBJ1-2; D ambiguous. Trimming removed 0 bases from V and 4 bases from J, with 3 bases in between. The CDR3 has 12 amino acids. CDR3 coding DNA: TGTGCCAGCAGTTTAGCGCGCTATGGCTACACCTTC. It encodes CASSLARYGYTF.

A few counts support this clonotype. A read error may produce the germline difference seen at one junction end. The chain recombines TRBV10-3 with TRBJ1-1, with no clear D. This CDR3 contains 16 residues. Germline CDR1 ENHRY, CDR2 SYGVKD. The CDR3 DNA reads as TGTGCCATCGGTGAGTGGGTGGGCAGCATGAACACTGAAGCTTTCTTT. Translation: CAIGEWVGSMNTEAFF.

The chain has TRBV19 and TRBJ1-2; D may be TRBD1 (5 bases). Germline CDR1 and CDR2: LNHDA and SQIVND (reference sequence). The CDR3 has 16 amino acids. V was clipped by 6 bases and J by 4 bases, with 21 bases between them. The CDR3, as DNA: TGTGCCAGTAGATTCATGGAGGGGTACTCCCTCTATGGCTACACCTTC. Amino acids: CASRFMEGYSLYGYTF.

This clonotype occurred many times. The CDR3 loop reads CASSFLIRTLNTEAFF. The CDR3 nucleotides are TGTGCCAGCAGTTTCCTCATCCGGACATTGAACACTGAAGCTTTCTTT. The chain carries TRBV28 and TRBJ1-1, with D perhaps matching TRBD1 (5 bases). The CDR3 extends over 16 amino acids. Germline-derived CDR1 and CDR2 are MDHEN and SYDVKM. Trimming cost V 3 bases and J 0 bases, with 14 bases left between them.

In nucleotides, the CDR3 is TGTGCCAGCAGCCCGGGGGTCGGGAGCTATGGCTACACCTTC. It codes for CASSPGVGSYGYTF. The V and J genes are TRBV27 and TRBJ1-2; D perhaps matches TRBD1 (5 bases). The V end was cut by 6 bases, the J end by 4 bases, with 15 bases between. The CDR3 length is 14 residues. Germline V gene sequence: CDR1 MNHEY, CDR2 SMNVEV (reference sequence).

This clonotype was counted only a few times. The V gene is TRBV20-1, the J gene TRBJ2-7; 10 bases line up with TRBD2. The germline gives CDR1 DFQATT, CDR2 SNEGSKA (reference sequence). The CDR3 extends over 14 amino acids. The V segment lost 5 bases and the J segment 2 bases; nucleotides outside the gene matches: 6. CDR3 DNA: TGCAGTGCTCTAGCGGGAGCGTCCCCCTACGAGCAGTACTTC. Its protein product is CSALAGASPYEQYF.

The rearrangement uses TRBV3-1 and TRBJ1-1; TRBD1 is a possible D gene (6 bases). The CDR3 is made up of 15 amino acids. The V gene lost 2 bases and the J gene lost 1 base, with 11 bases spanning the gap. Germline lookup yields CDR1 LGHDT and CDR2 YNNKEL (reference sequence). CDR3 loop: CASSQRTAQNTEAFF. CDR3 nucleotides: TGTGCCAGCAGCCAAAGGACAGCTCAGAACACTGAAGCTTTCTTT.

This clonotype was seen only a few times. The chain joins TRBV6-1 to TRBJ2-3; TRBD2 aligns across 7 bases. The germline CDR1 and CDR2 sequences are MNHNS and SASEGT. This CDR3 spans 15 amino acids. V was clipped by 5 bases and J by 1 base; unmatched bases: 6. DNA for the CDR3: TGTGCCAGCAGTCGACGGCTAGCGGGCACAGATACGCAGTATTTT. As protein: CASSRRLAGTDTQYF.

The V gene is TRBV27, the J gene TRBJ2-5; D ambiguous. Trimming cost V 6 bases and J 0 bases, with 5 bases left between them. The CDR3 loop spans 12 amino acids. CDR1 MNHEY and CDR2 SMNVEV come from the germline V gene (reference sequence). The CDR3 nucleotides read TGTGCCAGCAGAGACTACCAAGAGACCCAGTACTTC. Translated, it gives CASRDYQETQYF.

At least ten counts were recorded for this clonotype. This chain connects TRBV7-2 to TRBJ2-3; D is ambiguous. The V gene lost 4 bases and the J gene lost 6 bases, with 14 bases spanning the gap. In germline, CDR1 is SGHTA, CDR2 FQGNSA. This CDR3 contains 14 residues. The CDR3 protein is CASSSSPSADTQYF. CDR3 DNA sequence: TGTGCCAGCAGCTCCTCCCCCTCTGCGGATACGCAGTATTTT.

The CDR3 sequence: CSVEKVAADEQFF. CDR3 nucleotide sequence: TGCAGCGTTGAAAAGGTCGCCGCGGATGAGCAGTTCTTC. The J gene is TRBJ2-1, the V gene TRBV29-1; D call uncertain. The germline V gene encodes CDR1 SQVTM and CDR2 ANQGSEA. The CDR3 runs 13 residues. With 2 bases removed from V and 8 bases from J, the gap between germline ends came to 13 bases.